What follows is one TCR beta chain and its context. The protocol was immunoSEQ multiplex PCR, while the TCRdb copy is restricted to in-frame clones and leaves out a portion. The sample carries approximately 140,000 clones, around 89% recorded once. This record belongs to a study of blood T cell repertoires in COVID-19. On the study more broadly: From T cells, B-cell-depleted T cells, or PBMCs came the material, which was cDNA or gDNA.

CDR3 size: 14 residues. V gave up 6 bases and J gave up 1 base, with 9 bases separating them. Looked up from germline, CDR1 is MNHEY and CDR2 is SMNVEV (reference sequence). Source material: peripheral blood. This receptor was identified in a man over 45 with active or convalescent COVID-19. This chain connects TRBV27 to TRBJ2-2; unclear D gene. CDR3 in amino acids: CASSRERNTGELFF. The DNA for the CDR3 is TGTGCCAGCAGCCGCGAGAGGAACACCGGGGAGCTGTTTTTT.